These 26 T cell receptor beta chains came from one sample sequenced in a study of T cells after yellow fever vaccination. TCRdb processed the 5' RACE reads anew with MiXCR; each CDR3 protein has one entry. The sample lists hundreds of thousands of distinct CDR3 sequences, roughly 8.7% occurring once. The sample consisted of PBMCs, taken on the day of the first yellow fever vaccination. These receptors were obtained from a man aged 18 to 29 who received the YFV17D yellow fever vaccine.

CDR3 sequence (DNA): TGTGCCAGTACCCTACTAGCGGGGGGGAATGAGCAGTTCTTC. It specifies CASTLLAGGNEQFF. The chain employs TRBV19 and TRBJ2-1, with 13 bases matching TRBD2. The length of the CDR3 is 14 residues. Germline V CDR1 and CDR2: LNHDA, SQIVND (reference sequence). J lost 7 bases, V lost 7 bases, and 4 bases had no gene match.

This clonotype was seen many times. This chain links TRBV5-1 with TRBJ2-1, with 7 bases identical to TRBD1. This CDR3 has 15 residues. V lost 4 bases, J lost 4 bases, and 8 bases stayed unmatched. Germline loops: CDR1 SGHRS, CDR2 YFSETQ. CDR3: CASSPTGDPYNEQFF. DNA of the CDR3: TGCGCCAGCAGCCCCACAGGGGACCCTTACAATGAGCAGTTCTTC.

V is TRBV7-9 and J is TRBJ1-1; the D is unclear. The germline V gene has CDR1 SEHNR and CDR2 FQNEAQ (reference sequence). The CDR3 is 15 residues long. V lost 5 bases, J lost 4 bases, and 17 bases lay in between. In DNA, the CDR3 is TGTGCCAGCAGCCCCCAGGCCCAGCGGGTCACTGAAGCTTTCTTT. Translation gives CASSPQAQRVTEAFF. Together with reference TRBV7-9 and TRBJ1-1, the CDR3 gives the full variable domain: DTGVSQNPRHKITKRGQNVTFRCDPISEHNRLYWYRQTLGQGPEFLTYFQNEAQLEKSRLLSDRFSAERPKGSFSTLEIQRTEQGDSAMYLCASSPQAQRVTEAFFGQGTRLTVV.

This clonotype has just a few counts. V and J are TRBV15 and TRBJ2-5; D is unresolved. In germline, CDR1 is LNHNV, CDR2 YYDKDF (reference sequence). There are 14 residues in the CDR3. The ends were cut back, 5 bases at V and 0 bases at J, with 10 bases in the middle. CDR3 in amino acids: CATSSRSYQETQYF. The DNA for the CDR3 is TGTGCCACCAGCTCCCGGTCGTACCAAGAGACCCAGTACTTC.

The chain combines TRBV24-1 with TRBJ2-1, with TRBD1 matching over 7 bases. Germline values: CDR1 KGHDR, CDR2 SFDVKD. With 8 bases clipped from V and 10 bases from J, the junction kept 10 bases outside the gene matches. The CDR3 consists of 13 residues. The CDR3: CATTRQGSNEQFF. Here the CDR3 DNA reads TGTGCCACCACAAGACAGGGATCAAACGAGCAGTTCTTC.

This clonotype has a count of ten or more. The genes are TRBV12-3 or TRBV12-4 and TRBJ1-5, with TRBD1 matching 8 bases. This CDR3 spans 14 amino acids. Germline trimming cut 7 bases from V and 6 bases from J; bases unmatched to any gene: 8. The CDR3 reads CASNPGTGPQPQHF. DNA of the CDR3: TGTGCCAGCAATCCCGGGACAGGCCCTCAGCCCCAGCATTTT.

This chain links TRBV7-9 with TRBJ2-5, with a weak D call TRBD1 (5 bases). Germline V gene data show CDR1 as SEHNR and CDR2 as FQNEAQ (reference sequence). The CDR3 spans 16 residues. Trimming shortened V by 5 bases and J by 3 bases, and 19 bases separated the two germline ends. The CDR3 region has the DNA TGTGCCAGCAGCGGGCTGGGCAGGGTGATGGAAGAGACCCAGTACTTC. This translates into CASSGLGRVMEETQYF.

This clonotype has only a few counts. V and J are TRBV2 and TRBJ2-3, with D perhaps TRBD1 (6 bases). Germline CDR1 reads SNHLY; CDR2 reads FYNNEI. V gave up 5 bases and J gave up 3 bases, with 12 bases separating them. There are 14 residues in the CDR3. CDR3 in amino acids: CASSWTAETDTQYF. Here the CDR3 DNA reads TGTGCCAGCAGTTGGACAGCCGAAACAGATACGCAGTATTTT.

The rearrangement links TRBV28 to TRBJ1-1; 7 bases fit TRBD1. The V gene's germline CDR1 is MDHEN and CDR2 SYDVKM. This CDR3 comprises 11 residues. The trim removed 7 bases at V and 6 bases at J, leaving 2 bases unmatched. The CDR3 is CASNDRAEAFF. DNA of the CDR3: TGTGCCAGCAACGACAGGGCTGAAGCTTTCTTT. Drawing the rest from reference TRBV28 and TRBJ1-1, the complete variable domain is DVKVTQSSRYLVKRTGEKVFLECVQDMDHENMFWYRQDPGLGLRLIYFSYDVKMKEKGDIPEGYSVSREKKERFSLILESASTNQTSMYLCASNDRAEAFFGQGTRLTVV.

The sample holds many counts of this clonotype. The CDR3: CASSRTGNTGELFF. The CDR3 region has the DNA TGTGCCAGCTCCAGGACAGGGAACACCGGGGAGCTGTTTTTT. The V and J genes are TRBV25-1 and TRBJ2-2, with 7 bases identical to TRBD1. The CDR3 is 14 amino acids. Losses at the gene ends were 8 bases for V and 1 base for J; bases not matched to a gene: 4. Looked up from germline, CDR1 is MGHDK and CDR2 is SYGVNS.

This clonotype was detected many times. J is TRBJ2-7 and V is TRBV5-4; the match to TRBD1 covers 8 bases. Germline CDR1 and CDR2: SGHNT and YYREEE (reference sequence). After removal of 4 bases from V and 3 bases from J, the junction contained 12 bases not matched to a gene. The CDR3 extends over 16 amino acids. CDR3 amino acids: CASSRGPGQVLYEQYF. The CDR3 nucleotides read TGTGCCAGCAGCCGTGGTCCGGGACAGGTGCTCTACGAGCAGTACTTC.

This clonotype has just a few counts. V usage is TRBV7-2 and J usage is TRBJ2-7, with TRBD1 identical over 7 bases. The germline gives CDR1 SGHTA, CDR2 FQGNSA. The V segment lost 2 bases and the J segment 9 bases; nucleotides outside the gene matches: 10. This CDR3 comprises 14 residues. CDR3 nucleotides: TGTGCCAGCAGCTTAAGAGGGGACAGCCCTCTGCAGTACGTC. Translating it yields CASSLRGDSPLQYV.

CDR3 nucleotides: TGTGCCAGCAGGCCGTCGGGTCCGTACGAGCAGTACGTC. It specifies CASRPSGPYEQYV. The V and J genes are TRBV6-1 and TRBJ2-7; D is unclear. The V and J ends lost 6 bases and 4 bases respectively, with 13 bases between them. The CDR3 sequence is 13 residues long. CDR1 is MNHNS and CDR2 is SASEGT in the germline V gene.

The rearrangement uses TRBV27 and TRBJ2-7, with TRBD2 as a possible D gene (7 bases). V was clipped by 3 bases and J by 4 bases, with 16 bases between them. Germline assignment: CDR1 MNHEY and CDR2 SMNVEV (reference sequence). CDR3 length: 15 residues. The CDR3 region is CASSLRRGGEYEQYF. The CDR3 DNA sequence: TGTGCCAGCAGTTTGAGGAGAGGGGGGGAGTACGAGCAGTACTTC.

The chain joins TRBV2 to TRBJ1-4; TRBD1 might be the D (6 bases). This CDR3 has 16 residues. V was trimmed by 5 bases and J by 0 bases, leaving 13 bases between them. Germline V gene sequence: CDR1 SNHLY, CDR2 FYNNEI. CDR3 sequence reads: CASSQGNSATNEKLFF. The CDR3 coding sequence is TGTGCCAGCAGTCAGGGGAATTCGGCAACTAATGAAAAACTGTTTTTT.

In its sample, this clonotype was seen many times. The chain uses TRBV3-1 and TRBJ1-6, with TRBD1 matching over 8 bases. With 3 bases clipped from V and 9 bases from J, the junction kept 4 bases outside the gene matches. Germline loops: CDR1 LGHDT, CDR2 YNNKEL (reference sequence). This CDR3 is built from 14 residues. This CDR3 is CASSQIDRGSPLHF. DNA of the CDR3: TGTGCCAGCAGCCAGATCGACAGGGGTTCACCCCTCCACTTT.

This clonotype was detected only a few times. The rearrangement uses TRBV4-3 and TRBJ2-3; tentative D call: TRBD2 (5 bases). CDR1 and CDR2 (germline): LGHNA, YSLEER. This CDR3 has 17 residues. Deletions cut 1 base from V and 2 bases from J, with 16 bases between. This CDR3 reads CASSQGAGKRHTDTQYF. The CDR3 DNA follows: TGCGCCAGCAGCCAAGGGGCCGGGAAGCGGCACACAGATACGCAGTATTTT.

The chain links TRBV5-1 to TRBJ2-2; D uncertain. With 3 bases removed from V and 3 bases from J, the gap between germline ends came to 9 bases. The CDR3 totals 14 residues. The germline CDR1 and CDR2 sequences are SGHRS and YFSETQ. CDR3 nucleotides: TGCGCCAGCAGCTGGAACCCGGACACCGGGGAGCTGTTTTTT. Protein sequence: CASSWNPDTGELFF.

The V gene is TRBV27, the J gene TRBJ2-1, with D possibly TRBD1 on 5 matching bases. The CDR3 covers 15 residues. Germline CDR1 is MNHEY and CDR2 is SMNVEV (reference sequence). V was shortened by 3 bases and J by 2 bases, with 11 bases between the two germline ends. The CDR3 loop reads CASSFSRDPYNEQFF. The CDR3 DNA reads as TGTGCCAGCAGTTTTAGCAGGGATCCCTACAATGAGCAGTTCTTC.

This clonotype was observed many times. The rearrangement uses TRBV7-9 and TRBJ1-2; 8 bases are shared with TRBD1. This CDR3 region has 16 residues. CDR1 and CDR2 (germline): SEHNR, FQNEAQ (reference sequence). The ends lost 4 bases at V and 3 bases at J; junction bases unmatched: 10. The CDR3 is CASSYTGGRGDYGYTF. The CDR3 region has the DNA TGTGCCAGCAGCTACACAGGGGGACGGGGGGACTATGGCTACACCTTC.

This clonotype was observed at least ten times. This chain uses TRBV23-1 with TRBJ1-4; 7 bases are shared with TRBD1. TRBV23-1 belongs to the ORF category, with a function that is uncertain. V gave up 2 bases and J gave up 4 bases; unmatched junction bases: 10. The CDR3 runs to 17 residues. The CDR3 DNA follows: TGCGCCAGCAGTCAAGGAGAACCGGGACAGTTTAATGAAAAACTGTTTTTT. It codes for CASSQGEPGQFNEKLFF.

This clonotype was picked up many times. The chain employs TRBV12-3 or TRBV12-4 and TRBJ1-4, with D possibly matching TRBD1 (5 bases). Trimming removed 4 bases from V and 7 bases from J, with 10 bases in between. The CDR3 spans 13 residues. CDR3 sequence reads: CASSYFGGEKLFF. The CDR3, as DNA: TGTGCCAGCAGTTATTTTGGGGGTGAAAAACTGTTTTTT.

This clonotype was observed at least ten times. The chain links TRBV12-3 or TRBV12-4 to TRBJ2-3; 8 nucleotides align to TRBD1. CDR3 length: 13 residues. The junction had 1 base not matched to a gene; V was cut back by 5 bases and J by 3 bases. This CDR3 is CASSRTGTDTQYF. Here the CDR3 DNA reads TGTGCCAGCAGTCGGACAGGGACAGATACGCAGTATTTT.

The CDR3 DNA sequence: TGCAGTGTGTACAGGGGGAATCAGCCCCAGCATTTT. Translated, it gives CSVYRGNQPQHF. The chain employs TRBV20-1 and TRBJ1-5, with TRBD1 identical over 8 bases. V lost 7 bases, J lost 4 bases, and 3 bases stayed unmatched. This CDR3 is built from 12 residues. From germline, CDR1 is DFQATT and CDR2 SNEGSKA (reference sequence).

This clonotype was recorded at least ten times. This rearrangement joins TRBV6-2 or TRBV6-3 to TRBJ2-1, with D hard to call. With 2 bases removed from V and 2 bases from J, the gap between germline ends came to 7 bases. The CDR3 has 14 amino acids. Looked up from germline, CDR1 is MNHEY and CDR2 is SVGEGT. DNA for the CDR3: TGTGCCAGCAGTTACGTCCGGACCTACAATGAGCAGTTCTTC. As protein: CASSYVRTYNEQFF.

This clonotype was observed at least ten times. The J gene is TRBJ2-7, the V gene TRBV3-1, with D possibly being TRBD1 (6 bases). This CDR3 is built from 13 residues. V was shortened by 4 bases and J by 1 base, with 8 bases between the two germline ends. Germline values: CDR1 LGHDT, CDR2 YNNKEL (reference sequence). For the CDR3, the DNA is TGTGCCAGCAGCCGACAGGTTTCCTACGAGCAGTACTTC. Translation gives CASSRQVSYEQYF.